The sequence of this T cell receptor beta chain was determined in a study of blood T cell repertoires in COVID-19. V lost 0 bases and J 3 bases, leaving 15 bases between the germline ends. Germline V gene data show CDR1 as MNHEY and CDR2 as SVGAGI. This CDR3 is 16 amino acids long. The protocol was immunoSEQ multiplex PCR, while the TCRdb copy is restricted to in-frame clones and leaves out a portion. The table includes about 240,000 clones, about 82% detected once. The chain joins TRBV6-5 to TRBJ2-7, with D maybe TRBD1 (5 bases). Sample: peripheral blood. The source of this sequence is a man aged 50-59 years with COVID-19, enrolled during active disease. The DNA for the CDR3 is TGTGCCAGCAGTTACTCTGGACACCCGGCCTACTACGAGCAGTACTTC. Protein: CASSYSGHPAYYEQYF.